The rows below give T cell receptor beta chains drawn from one sample of a study of OX40 agonist ivuxolimab in advanced cancers. Repertoires were generated with immunoSEQ multiplex PCR, while TCRdb's copy carries only in-frame clones and drops some. The repertoire holds 55,000 to 80,000 clones, about 88% seen once, with roughly 0.29% in the top ten. This material consisted of CD4+ or CD8+ T cells sorted from blood, taken in a trial of the OX40 agonist ivuxolimab. All receptors come from an adult with an advanced solid tumor such as melanoma, head and neck, liver or kidney cancer. The CDR3 runs from the conserved cysteine through the conserved F or W. Fields, in order: clone size, D gene, J gene, V gene, CDR3 DNA, CDR3 protein. D genes are given only for firm matches. Part of the rows lack a size; the others show once, few, many or a class for expanded clones.

clone size: .
D gene: TRBD2
J gene: TRBJ2-7
V gene: TRBV6-5
CDR3 DNA: TGTGCCAGCAGTTACCGCGGGGGCTCCTACGAGCAGTACTTC
CDR3 protein: CASSYRGGSYEQYF

clone size: .
D gene: TRBD2
J gene: TRBJ2-7
V gene: TRBV27
CDR3 DNA: TGTGCCAGCAGTTCCTATAGCGGGAGGTACGAGCAGTACTTC
CDR3 protein: CASSSYSGRYEQYF

clone size: .
D gene: .
J gene: TRBJ1-5
V gene: TRBV6-5
CDR3 DNA: TGTGCCAGCAGTTTATTTGGGCGGACGGAGCCCCAGCATTTT
CDR3 protein: CASSLFGRTEPQHF

clone size: .
D gene: TRBD2
J gene: TRBJ2-3
V gene: TRBV7-9
CDR3 DNA: TGTGCCAGCGTACTAGCGGGAGGCACAGATACGCAGTATTTT
CDR3 protein: CASVLAGGTDTQYF

clone size: .
D gene: .
J gene: TRBJ1-3
V gene: TRBV6-6
CDR3 DNA: TGTGCCAGCCATGGACACCTTGGAAACACCATATATTTT
CDR3 protein: CASHGHLGNTIYF

clone size: .
D gene: TRBD2
J gene: TRBJ2-1
V gene: TRBV25-1
CDR3 DNA: TGTGCCAGCAGTCAACCGGGACTACTTTACAATGAGCAGTTCTTC
CDR3 protein: CASSQPGLLYNEQFF

clone size: .
D gene: TRBD1
J gene: TRBJ2-3
V gene: TRBV5-6
CDR3 DNA: TGTGCCAGCAGCCTCACAGGGGTGGTAGATACGCAGTATTTT
CDR3 protein: CASSLTGVVDTQYF

clone size: .
D gene: TRBD2
J gene: TRBJ2-1
V gene: TRBV13
CDR3 DNA: TGTGCCAGCAGCCCAAGGTTTAGCGGGAGAGACAATGAGCAGTTCTTC
CDR3 protein: CASSPRFSGRDNEQFF

clone size: .
D gene: .
J gene: TRBJ2-7
V gene: TRBV27
CDR3 DNA: TGTGCCAGCAGTTTATCGAAGGGGAACGCCTACGAGCAGTACTTC
CDR3 protein: CASSLSKGNAYEQYF

clone size: .
D gene: TRBD1
J gene: TRBJ2-1
V gene: TRBV25-1
CDR3 DNA: TGTGCCAGCAGGGGGGCTGGGGACAGGGGTTACAATGAGCAGTTCTTC
CDR3 protein: CASRGAGDRGYNEQFF

clone size: .
D gene: .
J gene: TRBJ1-3
V gene: TRBV7-6
CDR3 DNA: TGTGCCAGCAGCCAGGGACAAGAAAACACCATATATTTT
CDR3 protein: CASSQGQENTIYF

clone size: .
D gene: TRBD1
J gene: TRBJ2-7
V gene: TRBV19
CDR3 DNA: TGTGCCACTGGGACAGGGTCACAGTACTTC
CDR3 protein: CATGTGSQYF

clone size: .
D gene: TRBD2
J gene: TRBJ2-3
V gene: TRBV29-1
CDR3 DNA: TGCAGCGTGCCGACTAGCGGGCCGGGGGGTACGCAGTATTTT
CDR3 protein: CSVPTSGPGGTQYF

clone size: .
D gene: .
J gene: TRBJ2-3
V gene: TRBV5-5
CDR3 DNA: TGTGCCAGCAGCTTTTCGACTTCTAGCACAGATACGCAGTATTTT
CDR3 protein: CASSFSTSSTDTQYF

clone size: .
D gene: .
J gene: TRBJ1-1
V gene: TRBV28
CDR3 DNA: TGTGCCAGCACTACCGCGGGGGCGGACAACACTGAAGCTTTCTTT
CDR3 protein: CASTTAGADNTEAFF

clone size: few
D gene: .
J gene: TRBJ1-2
V gene: TRBV9
CDR3 DNA: TGTGCCAGCAGCGGACAGCTCTATGGCTACACCTTC
CDR3 protein: CASSGQLYGYTF

clone size: .
D gene: .
J gene: TRBJ1-3
V gene: TRBV25-1
CDR3 DNA: TGTGCCAGCAGTGGCGGTATTGGGAACACCATATATTTT
CDR3 protein: CASSGGIGNTIYF

clone size: .
D gene: TRBD1
J gene: TRBJ1-4
V gene: TRBV7-9
CDR3 DNA: TGTGCCAGCAGCCCGGGACAGGTTAATGAAAAACTGTTTTTT
CDR3 protein: CASSPGQVNEKLFF

clone size: .
D gene: TRBD1
J gene: TRBJ1-3
V gene: TRBV29-1
CDR3 DNA: TGCAGCGGGGCCCGGACAGGATCCTCTGGAAACACCATATATTTT
CDR3 protein: CSGARTGSSGNTIYF

clone size: .
D gene: .
J gene: TRBJ1-5
V gene: TRBV2
CDR3 DNA: TGTGCCAGCAGTGTATTAGGAACGGAGGGATATAGCAATCAGCCCCAGCATTTT
CDR3 protein: CASSVLGTEGYSNQPQHF

clone size: .
D gene: .
J gene: TRBJ2-1
V gene: TRBV6-1
CDR3 DNA: TGTGCCAGCAGCGCCGTGATTAACAGTGAGCAGTTCTTC
CDR3 protein: CASSAVINSEQFF

clone size: few
D gene: .
J gene: TRBJ1-2
V gene: TRBV29-1
CDR3 DNA: TGCAGCGCCCCCGGGGCCCGGGGGGGAAACTATGGCTACACCTTC
CDR3 protein: CSAPGARGGNYGYTF

clone size: .
D gene: .
J gene: TRBJ2-1
V gene: TRBV19
CDR3 DNA: TGTGCCAGTAGTACCTCGGGGGATGAGCAGTTCTTC
CDR3 protein: CASSTSGDEQFF

clone size: .
D gene: .
J gene: TRBJ2-7
V gene: TRBV5-1
CDR3 DNA: TGCGCCAGCAGCGCGACTCTAAGCTCCTACGAGCAGTACTTC
CDR3 protein: CASSATLSSYEQYF

clone size: .
D gene: TRBD1
J gene: TRBJ2-7
V gene: TRBV18
CDR3 DNA: TGTGCCAGCTCACTCCGGGACAGGGGTATCGAGCAGTACTTC
CDR3 protein: CASSLRDRGIEQYF

clone size: few
D gene: .
J gene: TRBJ2-2
V gene: TRBV15
CDR3 DNA: TGTGCCACCAGCAGAGAAATCGGGGAGCTGTTTTTT
CDR3 protein: CATSREIGELFF

clone size: once
D gene: .
J gene: TRBJ2-5
V gene: TRBV11-1
CDR3 DNA: TGTGCCAGCAGCTCCGTGGCAGGGCGCACAAAGACCCAGTACTTC
CDR3 protein: CASSSVAGRTKTQYF

clone size: .
D gene: TRBD2
J gene: TRBJ2-1
V gene: TRBV11-2
CDR3 DNA: TGTGCCAGCAGCAAACCGGGACTAGCGGGAGCCTCCTACAATGAGCAGTTCTTC
CDR3 protein: CASSKPGLAGASYNEQFF

clone size: .
D gene: .
J gene: TRBJ2-7
V gene: TRBV12-5
CDR3 DNA: TGTGCTAGTGGTTTGGTACTTTTAAACGTCGGCTTCGGGGGAGAGGTCTACGAGCAGTACTTC
CDR3 protein: CASGLVLLNVGFGGEVYEQYF

clone size: .
D gene: TRBD1
J gene: TRBJ2-3
V gene: TRBV6-1
CDR3 DNA: TGTGCCAGCAGCAGACAGGGGCTACAGGGGGATACGCAGTATTTT
CDR3 protein: CASSRQGLQGDTQYF

clone size: .
D gene: .
J gene: TRBJ1-4
V gene: TRBV15
CDR3 DNA: TGTGCCACCAGCAGAGTCATGGGGGCTTATGAAAAACTGTTTTTT
CDR3 protein: CATSRVMGAYEKLFF

clone size: .
D gene: TRBD2
J gene: TRBJ2-1
V gene: TRBV4-1
CDR3 DNA: TGCGCCAGCAGCCAAGAAGGAGGACTAGCAGGTAATGAGCAGTTCTTC
CDR3 protein: CASSQEGGLAGNEQFF

clone size: .
D gene: TRBD1
J gene: TRBJ2-7
V gene: TRBV6-5
CDR3 DNA: TGTGCCAGCAGTCCAAGACAGGGGGTGCACTACGAGCAGTACTTC
CDR3 protein: CASSPRQGVHYEQYF

clone size: .
D gene: TRBD2
J gene: TRBJ2-3
V gene: TRBV5-1
CDR3 DNA: TGCGCCAGCAGCTTGAGGGGACTAGCGGGAGGGCCCCTTGCGTCAGATACGCAGTATTTT
CDR3 protein: CASSLRGLAGGPLASDTQYF

clone size: .
D gene: TRBD1
J gene: TRBJ1-4
V gene: TRBV25-1
CDR3 DNA: TGTGCCAGCAGTGCTCCGGGACAGGGGGCTGGTGAAAAACTGTTTTTT
CDR3 protein: CASSAPGQGAGEKLFF

clone size: .
D gene: TRBD2
J gene: TRBJ2-7
V gene: TRBV5-4
CDR3 DNA: TGTGCCAGCAGCTTTTTTAGCGGGAGCAACGGGGGGGAGCAGTACTTC
CDR3 protein: CASSFFSGSNGGEQYF

clone size: .
D gene: TRBD1
J gene: TRBJ1-1
V gene: TRBV6-1
CDR3 DNA: TGTGCCAGCAGTCCGCGACAGGGGGCGGTTTTTGAAGCTTTCTTT
CDR3 protein: CASSPRQGAVFEAFF

clone size: .
D gene: TRBD1
J gene: TRBJ2-5
V gene: TRBV4-3
CDR3 DNA: TGCGCCAGCAGCCAAGCGACAGGGATGGGGGAGACCCAGTACTTC
CDR3 protein: CASSQATGMGETQYF

clone size: .
D gene: .
J gene: TRBJ2-7
V gene: TRBV28
CDR3 DNA: TGTGCCACCGCCCCTCTGGTAGGGAACTACGAGCAGTACTTC
CDR3 protein: CATAPLVGNYEQYF

clone size: .
D gene: .
J gene: TRBJ2-3
V gene: TRBV29-1
CDR3 DNA: TGCAGCGTTGAGTGGCGTGTGACAGATACGCAGTATTTT
CDR3 protein: CSVEWRVTDTQYF

clone size: .
D gene: .
J gene: TRBJ2-7
V gene: TRBV28
CDR3 DNA: TGTGCCAGCAGTTTATGGGCAGGACCCTACGAGCAGTACTTC
CDR3 protein: CASSLWAGPYEQYF

clone size: few
D gene: .
J gene: TRBJ2-1
V gene: TRBV19
CDR3 DNA: TGTGCCAGTAGTTCCCGGACCAGGAGGGTGGATGAGCAGTTCTTC
CDR3 protein: CASSSRTRRVDEQFF

clone size: .
D gene: TRBD1
J gene: TRBJ2-5
V gene: TRBV28
CDR3 DNA: TGTGCCAGCAGCCGGGACAGCCAAGAGACCCAGTACTTC
CDR3 protein: CASSRDSQETQYF

clone size: .
D gene: .
J gene: TRBJ2-5
V gene: TRBV5-1
CDR3 DNA: TGCGCCAGCAGCTCCTCACAAGAGACCCAGTACTTC
CDR3 protein: CASSSSQETQYF

clone size: .
D gene: .
J gene: TRBJ2-2
V gene: TRBV14
CDR3 DNA: TGTGCCAGCAGCCTCGGAGGGAGTTACACCGGGGAGCTGTTTTTT
CDR3 protein: CASSLGGSYTGELFF

clone size: few
D gene: .
J gene: TRBJ2-2
V gene: TRBV4-2
CDR3 DNA: TGTGCCAGCAGCCAAGTTTCAGGAAACACCGGGGAGCTGTTTTTT
CDR3 protein: CASSQVSGNTGELFF

clone size: .
D gene: .
J gene: TRBJ1-1
V gene: TRBV5-1
CDR3 DNA: TGCGCCAGCAGCCCGGATGGGGGGGTCACTGAAGCTTTCTTT
CDR3 protein: CASSPDGGVTEAFF

clone size: few
D gene: .
J gene: TRBJ1-1
V gene: TRBV11-2
CDR3 DNA: TGTGCCAGCAGCTTAGATTGGTTGAACACTGAAGCTTTCTTT
CDR3 protein: CASSLDWLNTEAFF

clone size: .
D gene: TRBD1
J gene: TRBJ2-5
V gene: TRBV19
CDR3 DNA: TGTGCCAGTAGTACGGGACAGATGACCCAAGAGACCCAGTACTTC
CDR3 protein: CASSTGQMTQETQYF

clone size: .
D gene: TRBD2
J gene: TRBJ2-2
V gene: TRBV4-1
CDR3 DNA: TGCGCCAGCAGCCAAGCCCGGACTAGCGGGAAGTACACCGGGGAGCTGTTTTTT
CDR3 protein: CASSQARTSGKYTGELFF

clone size: .
D gene: .
J gene: TRBJ2-6
V gene: TRBV5-4
CDR3 DNA: TGTGCCAGCAGCACGGGAGCTGGGGCCAACGTCCTGACTTTC
CDR3 protein: CASSTGAGANVLTF

clone size: .
D gene: TRBD1
J gene: TRBJ2-5
V gene: TRBV5-4
CDR3 DNA: TGTGCCAGCAGCTTGCCGGGACAGGGGTATGAGACCCAGTACTTC
CDR3 protein: CASSLPGQGYETQYF

clone size: .
D gene: .
J gene: TRBJ1-6
V gene: TRBV7-6
CDR3 DNA: TGTGCCAGCAGCTTAGTTCGGCAGGGCAGTTCACCCCTCCACTTT
CDR3 protein: CASSLVRQGSSPLHF

clone size: .
D gene: TRBD1
J gene: TRBJ2-1
V gene: TRBV5-8
CDR3 DNA: TGTGCCAGCAGCTTCAGGGCAGGGGGCCCTGAGCAGTTCTTC
CDR3 protein: CASSFRAGGPEQFF

clone size: .
D gene: .
J gene: TRBJ2-7
V gene: TRBV6-4
CDR3 DNA: TGTGCCAGCCCTCCCCAAGAAGTGAGCTCCTACGAGCAGTACTTC
CDR3 protein: CASPPQEVSSYEQYF

clone size: once
D gene: .
J gene: TRBJ2-2
V gene: TRBV7-2
CDR3 DNA: TGTGCCAGCAGCTCTTTTAACACCGGGGAGCTGTTTTTT
CDR3 protein: CASSSFNTGELFF

clone size: once
D gene: .
J gene: TRBJ2-5
V gene: TRBV18
CDR3 DNA: TGTGCCAGCTCACCACCGGGCGCCGGAGGAGAGACCCAGTACTTC
CDR3 protein: CASSPPGAGGETQYF

clone size: few
D gene: TRBD2
J gene: TRBJ2-1
V gene: TRBV5-1
CDR3 DNA: TGCGCCAGCAGCCGTACTAGCGTCGGTTCGACCTTCGGTGAGCAGTTCTTC
CDR3 protein: CASSRTSVGSTFGEQFF

clone size: .
D gene: .
J gene: TRBJ2-5
V gene: TRBV2
CDR3 DNA: TGTGCCAGCAGTGTTGGGTTGGAGACCCAGTACTTC
CDR3 protein: CASSVGLETQYF

clone size: .
D gene: .
J gene: TRBJ1-3
V gene: TRBV4-1
CDR3 DNA: TGCGCCAGCAGCCCCATCGTAGGGGAGGTTGGAAACACCATATATTTT
CDR3 protein: CASSPIVGEVGNTIYF